This TCR beta chain stems from a study of blood T cell repertoires in COVID-19. Overall study context: PBMCs, B-cell-depleted T cells, or T cells provided the cDNA or gDNA that made up the material.

In the original workflow: For nucleated cells, counts were estimated from reference gene primer amplification. Method: immunoSEQ multiplex PCR; TCRdb's copy keeps in-frame clones and lacks some. V, J and clone size derive from that table, while D and trimming were established from the DNA sequence. This sample has about 130,000 clones, with roughly 84% found just once. The CDR3 runs 16 residues. Germline-derived CDR1 and CDR2 are MNHEY and SMNVEV (reference sequence). V dropped 0 bases and J dropped 3 bases, with 14 bases sitting between them. The rearrangement links TRBV27 to TRBJ2-5; D gene ambiguous. Sequenced material: peripheral blood. The sequence derives from a man in his 60s with acute or convalescent COVID-19. The CDR3 loop reads CASSLSPRSVKETQYF. The CDR3 bases are TGTGCCAGCAGTTTATCTCCGCGATCCGTGAAAGAGACCCAGTACTTC.